This TCR beta chain was sequenced for a study of blood T cells in healthy people across ages. Trimming removed 4 bases from V and 0 bases from J; junction bases left unmatched: 8. There are 16 residues in the CDR3. The germline CDR1 and CDR2 sequences are MDHEN and SYDVKM. The use of a sample-barcoded 5' primer and a J-beta primer mix characterized a second PCR of 7 to 11 cycles. Each cDNA was tagged by a template-switch adaptor containing 12 random nucleotides. TCRdb analysed the 5' RACE reads with MiXCR anew, one entry per CDR3 protein. The table shows fewer than 1.5 million distinct CDR3 sequences, with 42% occurring only once. Study results and limitations: When set beside aged donors, long-lived donors presented more naive CD4+ cells and higher diversity.

Regarding this clonotype: Its antigen is undetermined.

Caucasian, healthy and from Russia, the donors were aged between about 6 and 90. Per-sample yields of isolated PBMCs were at least 7 million. The sequence came from a woman between 18 and 29 years old in good health. The sequencing sample was made of blood. This chain connects TRBV28 to TRBJ1-2, with 7 positions matching TRBD1. As DNA, the CDR3 is TGTGCCAGCAGTTCCACAGGGGTTCCAGCTAACTATGGCTACACCTTC. Translation: CASSSTGVPANYGYTF.